Following are 19 T cell receptor beta chains from one sample sequenced in a study of CD8 T cells in Susac syndrome (dated by TCRdb to about 2019). Library preparation used the immunoSEQ multiplex PCR assay. RNA was extracted using the RNeasy kit, and roughly 0.5 to 1 ug of the RNA was reverse transcribed with random hexamers. TCRdb cleaned the public reads at Q25 with fastp, built clones with MiXCR and kept in-frame beta chains. Each CDR3 protein gets just one entry, which takes the most common genes and DNA from the rows behind it. The table for this sample lists some 180,000 distinct CDR3 sequences; around 94% of them were counted only once. The top ten clones comprise 0.085% to 0.1% of the sample. The sequencing input was CD4+ T cells from PBMCs. The receptors were sampled from a human donor with Susac syndrome.

The genes are TRBV6-5 and TRBJ1-2; TRBD1 matches at 7 bases. This CDR3 comprises 14 residues. CDR1 and CDR2 from the germline V gene are MNHEY and SVGAGI. Trimming cost V 3 bases and J 7 bases; bases outside gene matches: 8. CDR3 loop: CASSYQTGTGGYTF. In nucleotides, the CDR3 is TGTGCCAGCAGTTATCAGACAGGGACTGGTGGCTACACCTTC.

The rearrangement links TRBV6-5 to TRBJ2-3; the match to TRBD2 covers 11 bases. Germline-derived CDR1 and CDR2 are MNHEY and SVGAGI. The CDR3 has 17 amino acids. The ends lost 4 bases at V and 6 bases at J; junction bases unmatched: 12. CDR3 in amino acids: CASSSTKLAGAPDTQYF. CDR3 DNA: TGTGCCAGCAGTTCAACCAAACTAGCGGGGGCCCCTGATACGCAGTATTTT.

The J gene is TRBJ1-2, the V gene TRBV12-3 or TRBV12-4, with TRBD1 identical over 8 bases. The V segment lost 8 bases and the J segment 4 bases; nucleotides outside the gene matches: 9. The CDR3 consists of 14 residues. The CDR3 region has the DNA TGTGCCAGCCATTCCGGGACAGGCCCCTATGGCTACACCTTC. Encoded protein: CASHSGTGPYGYTF.

The chain carries TRBV3-1 and TRBJ1-2; tentative D call: TRBD1 (6 bases). This CDR3 contains 15 residues. Trimming stripped 0 bases from V and 4 bases from J, with 12 bases between. From germline, CDR1 is LGHDT and CDR2 YNNKEL (reference sequence). CDR3 sequence (DNA): TGTGCCAGCAGCCAAGAGTTTCACAGGGTCTATGGCTACACCTTC. Its protein product is CASSQEFHRVYGYTF.

The chain has TRBV7-3 and TRBJ1-6, with 9 bases fitting TRBD1. V lost 3 bases and J lost 8; bases outside the gene matches: 5. Germline CDR1 reads SGHTA; CDR2 reads FQGTGA. The CDR3 length is 15 residues. Here the CDR3 reads CASSFTGGADSPLHF. CDR3 DNA sequence: TGTGCCAGCAGCTTCACAGGGGGCGCCGATTCACCCCTCCACTTT.

V is TRBV29-1 and J is TRBJ1-1; 7 nucleotides agree with TRBD1. The CDR3 loop spans 12 amino acids. The ends lost 6 bases at V and 6 bases at J; junction bases unmatched: 7. Germline assignment: CDR1 SQVTM and CDR2 ANQGSEA. CDR3 nucleotides: TGCAGCGTAGCCGGGACAGCGTCTGAAGCTTTCTTT. Protein sequence: CSVAGTASEAFF.

This clonotype was counted a single time. This chain joins TRBV9 and TRBJ1-4, with TRBD1 identical over 9 bases. This CDR3 is built from 14 residues. Per the germline V gene, CDR1 is SGDLS and CDR2 is YYNGEE. Trimming cost V 3 bases and J 7 bases; bases outside gene matches: 4. Here the CDR3 DNA reads TGTGCCAGCAGCGCCGGGACAGGGACTGAAAAACTGTTTTTT. Translating gives CASSAGTGTEKLFF.

The rearrangement joins TRBV4-3 to TRBJ1-3; no reliable D call. The CDR3 length is 16 residues. Germline values: CDR1 LGHNA, CDR2 YSLEER. Trimming cost V 0 bases and J 2 bases, with 11 bases left between them. The CDR3 coding sequence is TGCGCCAGCAGCCAAGATTCAGGCCAGGCTGGAAACACCATATATTTT. Translation: CASSQDSGQAGNTIYF.

This rearrangement joins TRBV20-1 to TRBJ2-7; 7 positions match TRBD1. Germline V gene data show CDR1 as DFQATT and CDR2 as SNEGSKA (reference sequence). V lost 6 bases, J lost 1 base, and 6 bases stayed unmatched. The CDR3 runs 13 residues. For the CDR3, the DNA is TGCAGTGCCGAGGACAGGAAATCCTACGAGCAGTACTTC. This encodes CSAEDRKSYEQYF.

The CDR3 bases are TGTGCCACCAGCAGAAGTAGCGGGAGGACAAATGAGCAGTTCTTC. This gives the protein CATSRSSGRTNEQFF. The chain combines TRBV15 with TRBJ2-1; 10 bases line up with TRBD2. CDR1 LNHNV and CDR2 YYDKDF come from the germline V gene (reference sequence). Trimming removed 2 bases from V and 7 bases from J; junction bases left unmatched: 5. CDR3 length: 15 residues.

The genes are TRBV27 and TRBJ1-2, with D hard to call. Between the trimmed V and J ends, which lost 5 bases and 6 bases, there was a span of 7 bases. The CDR3 contains 11 residues. Germline lookup yields CDR1 MNHEY and CDR2 SMNVEV (reference sequence). CDR3 residues: CASSKGDGYTF. Written as DNA, the CDR3 is TGTGCCAGCAGTAAGGGAGATGGCTACACCTTC.

CDR3: CASSAGQGYGYTF. CDR3 DNA sequence: TGTGCCAGCAGTGCCGGACAGGGCTATGGCTACACCTTC. The chain combines TRBV2 with TRBJ1-2; 8 positions agree with TRBD1. With 4 bases clipped from V and 4 bases from J, the junction kept 2 bases outside the gene matches. There are 13 residues in the CDR3. Germline assignment: CDR1 SNHLY and CDR2 FYNNEI.

The V gene is TRBV10-2, the J gene TRBJ2-7, with 7 positions matching TRBD2. J was trimmed by 5 bases and V by 6 bases; bases with no gene match: 4. The germline V gene encodes CDR1 WSHSY and CDR2 SAAADI. The CDR3 sequence is 12 residues long. CDR3 residues: CASSEAGDEQYF. CDR3 nucleotides: TGCGCCAGCAGCGAGGCGGGGGACGAGCAGTACTTC.

The chain couples TRBV20-1 to TRBJ1-1; 9 bases match TRBD1. CDR3 length: 12 amino acids. V lost 7 bases to trimming and J lost 5 bases; unmatched junction nucleotides: 5. Germline assignment: CDR1 DFQATT and CDR2 SNEGSKA (reference sequence). CDR3 nucleotide sequence: TGCAGTGGTCTGACAGGGGGAACTGAAGCTTTCTTT. Encoded protein: CSGLTGGTEAFF.

The genes are TRBV11-2 and TRBJ2-7; maybe TRBD2 (5 bases). The CDR3 consists of 14 residues. Germline values: CDR1 SGHAT, CDR2 FQNNGV. Trimming pared 0 bases from V and 2 bases from J, leaving 8 bases between. CDR3 nucleotide sequence: TGTGCCAGCAGCTTAGAAGAGGGCGCCTACGAGCAGTACTTC. Translated, it gives CASSLEEGAYEQYF.

The chain has TRBV20-1 and TRBJ2-1; 8 bases map to TRBD2. The CDR3 runs 14 residues. Germline lookup yields CDR1 DFQATT and CDR2 SNEGSKA (reference sequence). V trimming: 6 bases; J trimming: 3 bases; junction bases outside the gene matches: 7. The DNA for the CDR3 is TGCAGTGCGAGGACTAGCCCTATCTACAATGAGCAGTTCTTC. This translates into CSARTSPIYNEQFF.

This chain links TRBV9 with TRBJ1-1; the D is unclear. Germline V gives CDR1 SGDLS, CDR2 YYNGEE. Trimming removed 0 bases from V and 7 bases from J, with 10 bases in between. The length of the CDR3 is 13 residues. CDR3 DNA: TGTGCCAGCAGCGTAGTGGTCGAGGGTGAAGCTTTCTTT. As protein: CASSVVVEGEAFF.

This clonotype was counted once. The chain carries TRBV7-9 and TRBJ1-2, with 7 bases matching TRBD1. Germline-derived CDR1 and CDR2 are SEHNR and FQNEAQ (reference sequence). The CDR3 consists of 16 residues. J lost 4 bases, V lost 5 bases, and 13 bases had no gene match. The CDR3 DNA is TGTGCCAGCAGCCCCCGGACAGGTGTGACGTCCTATGGCTACACCTTC. Its translation: CASSPRTGVTSYGYTF. The full variable domain, with the rest looked up from reference TRBV7-9 and TRBJ1-2, is DTGVSQNPRHKITKRGQNVTFRCDPISEHNRLYWYRQTLGQGPEFLTYFQNEAQLEKSRLLSDRFSAERPKGSFSTLEIQRTEQGDSAMYLCASSPRTGVTSYGYTFGSGTRLTVV.

The J gene is TRBJ2-3, the V gene TRBV5-6; no clear D. Germline CDR1 reads SGHDT; CDR2 reads YYEEEE. The V and J ends lost 0 bases and 2 bases respectively, with 7 bases between them. The CDR3 extends over 14 amino acids. The CDR3 sequence is CASSLGLPTDTQYF. The DNA of the CDR3 is TGTGCCAGCAGCTTGGGGCTCCCCACAGATACGCAGTATTTT.